This T cell receptor beta chain came from a study of Graves' ophthalmopathy and Graves' hyperthyroidism. RNA transcripts were the template, and TCR beta CDR3 regions were amplified from them. After a first-round RT-PCR with HTBI primers, a second-round multiplex PCR was run. Each CDR3 protein gets one entry after TCRdb re-called the multiplex PCR reads with MiXCR. The sample yields 660,000 or so distinct CDR3 sequences, approximately 39% seen once. This clonotype was sampled from an adult man with Graves' ophthalmopathy. The sequenced sample was peripheral blood.

CDR3 sequence: CASSLSAGTQETQYF. The CDR3 coding sequence is TGTGCCAGCAGCTTATCGGCTGGGACCCAAGAGACCCAGTACTTC. V gene TRBV7-2 combines with J gene TRBJ2-5; D might be TRBD1 or TRBD2, each matching 5 bases. Germline V CDR1 and CDR2: SGHTA, FQGNSA. The V and J ends lost 2 bases and 1 base respectively, with 11 bases between them. The CDR3 is 15 residues long.